These 19 T cell receptor delta chains were sequenced from one sample in a study of Vδ1+ human thymocytes. Overall study results and limits: Thymic TRG and TRD repertoires appeared highly polyclonal, with Gaussian CDR3 length distributions.

These receptors' antigens are unknown. Extracted RNA was reverse transcribed into cDNA. The CDR3 regions were amplified by multiplex PCR from V-gene primers to a constant-region primer. With CATT, TCRdb re-called clones from the multiplex PCR reads. The sample has tens of thousands of delta-chain clones; around a sixth are singletons. Sequences were obtained from Vdelta1+ gamma-delta thymocytes from the thymus. Subset noted: FACS-sorted CD3+ TCRalphabeta- TCRVdelta1+ TCRVdelta2- thymocytes. These receptors were collected from a boy under two years old who had congenital heart surgery.

A few counts support this clone. The V gene is TRDV1, the J gene TRDJ1; 7 positions match TRDD2. In germline, CDR1 is TSWWSYY, CDR2 QGS. Germline trimming cut 1 base from V and 4 bases from J; bases unmatched to any gene: 18. The CDR3 covers 19 residues. CDR3 sequence reads: CALGERPFLRVWVGDKLIF. In DNA, the CDR3 is TGTGCTCTTGGGGAACGCCCGTTCCTACGGGTCTGGGTAGGCGATAAACTCATCTTT.

This clone was observed a handful of times. The chain carries TRDV1 and TRDJ1; 11 nucleotides agree with TRDD3. Trimming cost V 0 bases and J 4 bases; bases outside gene matches: 10. The CDR3 sequence is 18 residues long. Germline V gene data show CDR1 as TSWWSYY and CDR2 as QGS. For the CDR3, the DNA is TGTGCTCTTGGGGAACTAGAATTACTGGGGGATATTAACGATAAACTCATCTTT. It yields the protein CALGELELLGDINDKLIF.

The chain combines TRDV1 with TRDJ1; D assignment may be TRDD2 or TRDD3 (7 bases each). CDR3 length: 17 amino acids. Germline CDR1 is TSWWSYY and CDR2 is QGS. Between the trimmed V and J ends, which lost 5 bases and 0 bases, there was a span of 19 bases. The DNA of the CDR3 is TGTGCTCTTGGGTTCCTACGCAGGATACGGGACACCGATAAACTCATCTTT. Protein product: CALGFLRRIRDTDKLIF.

This clone was observed a single time. This chain uses TRDV1 with TRDJ1, with TRDD3 matching 8 bases. From germline, CDR1 is TSWWSYY and CDR2 QGS. V lost 2 bases and J lost 0; bases outside the gene matches: 14. This CDR3 has 19 residues. The CDR3 loop reads CALGEKLHTYWGYTDKLIF. Here the CDR3 DNA reads TGTGCTCTTGGGGAAAAGCTTCACACGTACTGGGGGTACACCGATAAACTCATCTTT.

The chain employs TRDV1 and TRDJ2, with a weak D call TRDD3 (5 bases). The CDR3 totals 22 residues. CDR1 and CDR2 from the germline V gene are TSWWSYY and QGS. Trimming pared 0 bases from V and 0 bases from J, leaving 26 bases between. The CDR3 protein is CALGELRGGVGSQTALTAQLFF. DNA of the CDR3: TGTGCTCTTGGGGAACTCCGGGGTGGAGTGGGGTCTCAAACTGCTTTGACAGCACAACTCTTCTTT.

The rearrangement uses TRDV1 and TRDJ1; TRDD3 matches 11 bases. V trimming: 0 bases; J trimming: 2 bases; junction bases outside the gene matches: 23. Germline CDR1 is TSWWSYY and CDR2 is QGS. The CDR3 spans 23 residues. CDR3 DNA sequence: TGTGCTCTTGGGGAACTAAATCCTACGTTTGCGTACTGGGGGATAAGGTATACCGATAAACTCATCTTT. It yields the protein CALGELNPTFAYWGIRYTDKLIF.

This clone was observed a few times. V usage is TRDV1 and J usage is TRDJ1; 10 bases are shared with TRDD3. This CDR3 is 24 amino acids long. CDR1 and CDR2 (germline): TSWWSYY, QGS. V was clipped by 3 bases and J by 0 bases; unmatched bases: 28. CDR3 protein: CALGEATLPPQYWGILRHTDKLIF. The CDR3 DNA reads as TGTGCTCTTGGGGAGGCAACCCTGCCTCCCCAGTACTGGGGGATTCTCCGCCACACCGATAAACTCATCTTT.

This clone has only a few counts. The chain combines TRDV1 with TRDJ1; TRDD2 is a possible D gene (5 bases). The germline gives CDR1 TSWWSYY, CDR2 QGS. This CDR3 is built from 19 residues. V gave up 2 bases and J gave up 4 bases, with 26 bases separating them. In DNA form, the CDR3 reads TGTGCTCTTGGGGAAACGAAACTTCTCTTCCCTTACGTACACGATAAACTCATCTTT. Amino acid sequence: CALGETKLLFPYVHDKLIF.

The chain has TRDV1 and TRDJ1; TRDD3 agrees at 11 bases. The CDR3 is 21 residues long. Germline trimming cut 3 bases from V and 0 bases from J; bases unmatched to any gene: 18. Germline CDR1 TSWWSYY, CDR2 QGS. The CDR3 sequence: CALGEAFPVLGDNFYTDKLIF. The CDR3 nucleotides read TGTGCTCTTGGGGAGGCCTTCCCGGTACTGGGGGATAACTTTTACACCGATAAACTCATCTTT.

This rearrangement joins TRDV1 to TRDJ1, with D tentatively TRDD3 (6 bases). The CDR3 has 24 residues. V shed 5 bases and J shed 2 bases, with 42 bases lying between them. Germline V gives CDR1 TSWWSYY, CDR2 QGS. CDR3 sequence (DNA): TGTGCTCTTGGGCCCCTCAAAGAGATCTCTAAGCATATACCCCCGGGGGAGGAAACCGATAAACTCATCTTT. This translates into CALGPLKEISKHIPPGEETDKLIF.

This clone was counted a few times. This chain connects TRDV1 to TRDJ1; the match to TRDD2 covers 9 bases. With V trimmed by 3 bases and J by 6 bases, 20 bases remained unmatched. From germline, CDR1 is TSWWSYY and CDR2 QGS. This CDR3 is built from 19 residues. CDR3 residues: CALGDPLPTYTLATHKLIF. The CDR3 DNA sequence: TGTGCTCTTGGGGACCCCCTTCCTACGTATACGCTGGCCACTCATAAACTCATCTTT.

This clone was seen a few times. The V and J genes are TRDV1 and TRDJ1, with 10 bases lining up with TRDD3. This CDR3 spans 19 amino acids. The junction had 16 bases not matched to a gene; V was cut back by 0 bases and J by 6 bases. CDR1 is TSWWSYY, CDR2 QGS, per germline. CDR3 nucleotide sequence: TGTGCTCTTGGGGAACTTCCTACTAGGATGCGACTGGGGGATTATAAACTCATCTTT. This translates into CALGELPTRMRLGDYKLIF.

J is TRDJ1 and V is TRDV1, with TRDD3 matching 11 bases. V was pared by 4 bases and J by 0 bases, with 19 bases of the junction left unmatched. The germline V gene encodes CDR1 TSWWSYY and CDR2 QGS. The CDR3 totals 21 residues. CDR3 residues: CALGGTFLYGGYATDTDKLIF. CDR3 nucleotide sequence: TGTGCTCTTGGGGGGACATTCCTCTATGGGGGATACGCGACGGACACCGATAAACTCATCTTT.

With regard to this clone: Other DNA sequences in this sample translate to the same CDR3. The rearrangement joins TRDV1 to TRDJ1; D gene uncertain. Trimming cost V 0 bases and J 2 bases, with 13 bases left between them. Germline V lookup: CDR1 TSWWSYY, CDR2 QGS. This CDR3 has 16 amino acids. DNA for the CDR3: TGTGCTCTTGGGGAACTGGTTCCATGGTGGACCGATAAACTCATCTTT. The encoded protein is CALGELVPWWTDKLIF.

The chain links TRDV2 to TRDJ1; tentative D call: TRDD3 (6 bases). Per the germline V gene, CDR1 is GEAIGNYY and CDR2 is EKD. This CDR3 region has 19 residues. V lost 0 bases, J lost 12 bases, and 34 bases lay in between. The CDR3 bases are TGTGCCTGTGACACCGATGCTGAGGTGGGGGCTATAACGAGCCGGAGAGTCATCTTT. The encoded protein is CACDTDAEVGAITSRRVIF.

The chain recombines TRDV1 with TRDJ1; D possibly corresponds to TRDD3 (8 bases). CDR1 is TSWWSYY and CDR2 is QGS in the germline V gene. V was clipped by 3 bases and J by 0 bases, with 23 bases between them. The CDR3 extends over 19 amino acids. The CDR3 here is CALGDPIPTRGGYTDKLIF. CDR3 nucleotides: TGTGCTCTTGGGGACCCAATTCCTACGCGTGGGGGATACACCGATAAACTCATCTTT.

This rearrangement joins TRDV1 to TRDJ1; 12 nucleotides line up with TRDD3. The CDR3 runs 19 residues. Germline lookup yields CDR1 TSWWSYY and CDR2 QGS. The ends lost 0 bases at V and 0 bases at J; junction bases unmatched: 8. The CDR3 spells CALGELPVLGDTDTDKLIF. The CDR3 DNA reads as TGTGCTCTTGGGGAACTGCCAGTACTGGGGGATACCGACACCGATAAACTCATCTTT.

This clone was counted a few times. The chain has TRDV1 and TRDJ1, with 7 nucleotides matching TRDD3. Germline V gives CDR1 TSWWSYY, CDR2 QGS. Germline trimming cut 4 bases from V and 4 bases from J; bases unmatched to any gene: 27. CDR3 length equals 21 residues. CDR3 region: CALGAHPLVPYWGRTGDKLIF. The CDR3 DNA reads as TGTGCTCTTGGGGCTCACCCCTTGGTCCCCTACTGGGGCCGAACGGGCGATAAACTCATCTTT.

This clone has more than one count but fewer than ten. This rearrangement joins TRDV1 to TRDJ1; 7 nucleotides match TRDD3. The CDR3 consists of 20 residues. V was pared by 5 bases and J by 0 bases, with 21 bases of the junction left unmatched. The V gene's germline CDR1 is TSWWSYY and CDR2 QGS. The CDR3 is CALGRPFGATAGIHTDKLIF. CDR3 nucleotide sequence: TGTGCTCTTGGGAGACCGTTTGGGGCTACAGCTGGGATACACACCGATAAACTCATCTTT.